This T cell receptor (beta chain) was found in a study of blood T cell repertoires in COVID-19. Study at large: COVID-19 samples collected from the United States, Italy and Spain covered acute and convalescent phases. T cells, B-cell-depleted T cells, or PBMCs provided the cDNA or gDNA that served as material.

In the authors' methods: By means of reference gene primer amplification, nucleated cell counts were estimated. The assay was immunoSEQ multiplex PCR, and TCRdb's table has in-frame clones only and misses some. From that table come the V and J calls and clone size; the DNA was used to work out D and trimming. The sample consists of roughly 280,000 clones, around 84% of them appearing once. V gave up 8 bases and J gave up 5 bases; unmatched junction bases: 5. CDR3 length equals 14 residues. Germline V gives CDR1 SNHLY, CDR2 FYNNEI. This clonotype was obtained from a man aged 60 to 69 with acute or convalescent COVID-19. This chain connects TRBV2 to TRBJ2-2; TRBD2 matches 10 bases. Sequenced input: peripheral blood. DNA of the CDR3: TGTGCCAGCCAAGGGACTAGCGTTACCGGGGAGCTGTTTTTT. Its translation: CASQGTSVTGELFF. The full variable domain, its missing parts supplied by reference TRBV2 and TRBJ2-2, is EPEVTQTPSHQVTQMGQEVILRCVPISNHLYFYWYRQILGQKVEFLVSFYNNEISEKSEIFDDQFSVERPDGSNFTLKIRSTKLEDSAMYFCASQGTSVTGELFFGEGSRLTVL.